One sample yielded the 30 T cell receptor beta chains listed below, sequenced in a study of blood T cell repertoires in COVID-19. The table came from immunoSEQ multiplex PCR; TCRdb's copy has only in-frame clones and leaves some out. The data contain approximately 240,000 clones, approximately 86% of them singletons. The sequenced material came from peripheral blood. The receptor source for this set is a woman over 75 with active or convalescent COVID-19.

The CDR3 bases are TGTGCCAGTAGTATCGGCAGCACCAGGACTGAAGCTTTCTTT. It codes for CASSIGSTRTEAFF. The rearrangement uses TRBV19 and TRBJ1-1; no firm D call. Germline V gene lookup returns CDR1 LNHDA and CDR2 SQIVND (reference sequence). V was clipped by 3 bases and J by 5 bases, with 13 bases between them. The CDR3 sequence is 14 residues long.

This clone showed up just a few times. V usage is TRBV27 and J usage is TRBJ2-7, with 8 bases matching TRBD1. The trim removed 10 bases at V and 4 bases at J, leaving 12 bases unmatched. CDR1 is MNHEY, CDR2 SMNVEV, per germline (reference sequence). The CDR3 is 14 residues long. The CDR3 loop reads CATRPGQGIYEQYF. In DNA, the CDR3 is TGTGCCACCAGGCCAGGACAGGGTATATACGAGCAGTACTTC.

This clone came up a few times. In nucleotides, the CDR3 is TGTGCCAGCAGCTTGACAGGGCGTGGCTACACCTTC. Its protein is CASSLTGRGYTF. The chain employs TRBV14 and TRBJ1-2; 7 bases are a match to TRBD1. The CDR3 is made up of 12 amino acids. Trimming at V came to 5 bases and at J to 7 bases, leaving 4 bases not matched to a gene. Germline V gene lookup returns CDR1 SGHDN and CDR2 FVKESK.

This chain uses TRBV5-1 with TRBJ2-7; D may be TRBD2 (6 bases). CDR1 is SGHRS and CDR2 is YFSETQ in the germline V gene. Trimming stripped 0 bases from V and 3 bases from J, with 10 bases between. This CDR3 spans 14 amino acids. This chain's CDR3 is CASSLGVSGYEQYF. The DNA for the CDR3 is TGCGCCAGCAGCTTGGGGGTTAGCGGCTACGAGCAGTACTTC.

The chain has TRBV19 and TRBJ1-2, with 9 bases fitting TRBD1. Germline V gene data show CDR1 as LNHDA and CDR2 as SQIVND (reference sequence). This CDR3 has 13 amino acids. Losses at the gene ends were 9 bases for V and 2 bases for J; bases not matched to a gene: 4. The CDR3 loop reads CASQGQGNYGYTF. The CDR3 region has the DNA TGTGCCAGCCAGGGACAGGGAAACTATGGCTACACCTTC.

The rearrangement uses TRBV12-3 or TRBV12-4 and TRBJ1-6, with 8 positions matching TRBD1. V was pared by 8 bases and J by 8 bases, with 5 bases of the junction left unmatched. The CDR3 totals 13 residues. The CDR3 DNA reads as TGTGCCAGCCGCCGGGACAGGTATTCACCCCTCCACTTT. It is translated as CASRRDRYSPLHF.

V usage is TRBV11-2 and J usage is TRBJ1-6; 9 nucleotides align to TRBD1. CDR1 SGHAT and CDR2 FQNNGV come from the germline V gene. Unmatched junction bases numbered 6, after V lost 5 bases and J lost 7 bases. This CDR3 spans 15 amino acids. The CDR3 spells CASSPRDRVNSPLHF. The CDR3, as DNA: TGTGCCAGCAGCCCCCGGGACAGGGTAAATTCACCCCTCCACTTT.

The chain links TRBV18 to TRBJ2-3, with D maybe TRBD1 (6 bases). CDR1 KGHSH and CDR2 LQKENI come from the germline V gene. This CDR3 contains 13 residues. V was cut by 0 bases and J by 12 bases, with 13 bases left in between. Here the CDR3 reads CASSPPNGQLQYF. CDR3 nucleotide sequence: TGTGCCAGCTCACCACCGAACGGACAGCTCCAGTATTTT.

The chain recombines TRBV5-1 with TRBJ1-1; 8 nucleotides agree with TRBD1. V lost 2 bases and J lost 10; bases outside the gene matches: 13. The CDR3 is 15 residues long. CDR1 and CDR2 (germline): SGHRS, YFSETQ. The CDR3 nucleotides are TGCGCCAGCAGCTTAGGACAGGGTTACGAAGGGCGAGCTTTCTTT. As protein: CASSLGQGYEGRAFF.

The chain combines TRBV30 with TRBJ2-2, with 9 bases lining up with TRBD2. This CDR3 has 15 amino acids. The V gene's germline CDR1 is GTSNPN and CDR2 SVGIG (reference sequence). Germline trimming cut 0 bases from V and 3 bases from J; bases unmatched to any gene: 2. CDR3 bases: TGTGCCTGGAGTGTAGCGGGGGGATACACCGGGGAGCTGTTTTTT. Protein sequence: CAWSVAGGYTGELFF.

The genes are TRBV3-1 (or the pseudogene TRBV3-2) and TRBJ2-1; D unresolved. V lost 5 bases to trimming and J lost 8 bases, with 7 bases between them. The CDR3 consists of 11 residues. CDR1 is LGHDT and CDR2 is YNNKEL in the germline V gene (reference sequence). The CDR3 nucleotides read TGTGCCAGCAGCATCCACTATGAGCAGTTCTTC. This sequence encodes CASSIHYEQFF.

The V call is TRBV2, the J call TRBJ1-4; 8 nucleotides match TRBD1. V was pared by 6 bases and J by 8 bases, with 5 bases of the junction left unmatched. The CDR3 has 13 amino acids. From germline, CDR1 is SNHLY and CDR2 FYNNEI. The CDR3 bases are TGTGCCAGCAGCGGACAGGGCGGGGAAAAACTGTTTTTT. This gives the protein CASSGQGGEKLFF.

This clone was counted a single time. V usage is TRBV7-8 and J usage is TRBJ1-5, with D perhaps matching TRBD1 (6 bases). Germline V gives CDR1 SGHVS, CDR2 FQNEAQ. CDR3 length: 15 residues. V lost 1 base and J lost 9, with 16 bases in between. In DNA, the CDR3 is TGTGCCAGCAGCTTAGAAGGGGGGGTCGGCTGGCCCCAGCATTTT. It specifies CASSLEGGVGWPQHF.

The chain joins TRBV5-1 to TRBJ2-1; a possible D gene is TRBD1 (6 bases). The germline CDR1 and CDR2 sequences are SGHRS and YFSETQ. V lost 4 bases and J 8 bases, leaving 19 bases between the germline ends. The CDR3 runs to 15 residues. The CDR3 sequence: CASSPGTGWGHEQFF. CDR3 DNA: TGCGCCAGCAGCCCCGGGACGGGTTGGGGGCATGAGCAGTTCTTC.

This chain joins TRBV19 and TRBJ2-2; D is perhaps TRBD1 (7 bases). The V gene lost 5 bases and the J gene lost 6 bases, with 10 bases spanning the gap. The CDR3 extends over 13 amino acids. The germline CDR1 and CDR2 sequences are LNHDA and SQIVND (reference sequence). CDR3 protein: CASSPRGAGELFF. The CDR3 DNA reads as TGTGCCAGTAGTCCCAGGGGGGCCGGGGAGCTGTTTTTT.

The chain recombines TRBV10-3 with TRBJ1-2, with 8 bases aligning to TRBD1. The V and J ends lost 9 bases and 8 bases, in that order; junction bases with no gene match: 14. The CDR3 length is 14 residues. Germline V lookup: CDR1 ENHRY, CDR2 SYGVKD. As DNA, the CDR3 is TGTGCCATAATGGGACAGGAGAAGAGAAGGGGCTACACCTTC. The encoded protein is CAIMGQEKRRGYTF.

J is TRBJ1-4 and V is TRBV18, with 7 bases identical to TRBD1. The CDR3 extends over 16 amino acids. From germline, CDR1 is KGHSH and CDR2 LQKENI. Trimming at V came to 2 bases and at J to 4 bases, leaving 7 bases not matched to a gene. CDR3 nucleotides: TGTGCCAGCTCACCAGTGACAGGGAATCTTAATGAAAAACTGTTTTTT. As protein: CASSPVTGNLNEKLFF.

This rearrangement joins TRBV30 to TRBJ1-6; D possibly corresponds to TRBD1 (5 bases). V lost 0 bases and J lost 9, with 18 bases in between. From germline, CDR1 is GTSNPN and CDR2 SVGIG (reference sequence). There are 16 residues in the CDR3. The CDR3 DNA reads TGTGCCTGGAGTGTACGGGAGGGGCTGATTCGTTCACCCCTCCACTTT. Translating it yields CAWSVREGLIRSPLHF.

This clone appeared a few times. The rearrangement links TRBV6-5 to TRBJ1-1; tentatively, D is TRBD1 (5 bases). The CDR3 has 14 amino acids. Germline CDR1 reads MNHEY; CDR2 reads SVGAGI. Between the trimmed V and J ends, which lost 7 bases and 3 bases, there was a span of 15 bases. The CDR3 region is CASKLGRDYTEAFF. The CDR3 nucleotides read TGTGCCAGCAAACTCGGCAGGGATTACACTGAAGCTTTCTTT.

The chain carries TRBV3-1 (or the pseudogene TRBV3-2) and TRBJ2-7; 7 bases map to TRBD2. The V segment lost 4 bases and the J segment 6 bases; nucleotides outside the gene matches: 6. Germline CDR1 and CDR2: LGHDT and YNNKEL (reference sequence). The CDR3 consists of 13 residues. CDR3 nucleotides: TGTGCCAGCAGCCTCCGGGACTACTCCGAGCAGTACTTC. It codes for CASSLRDYSEQYF.

Written as DNA, the CDR3 is TGTGCCAGCAGCCGACCCGGGACAGGGGGCCGGGGCTACACCTTC. This codes for CASSRPGTGGRGYTF. The V and J genes are TRBV3-1 (or the pseudogene TRBV3-2) and TRBJ1-2; 12 nucleotides align to TRBD1. The J segment lost 8 bases and the V segment lost 4 bases, leaving 8 bases of the junction unmatched. The CDR3 runs 15 residues. Germline CDR1 reads LGHDT; CDR2 reads YNNKEL (reference sequence).

This rearrangement joins TRBV5-1 to TRBJ1-3; 7 nucleotides line up with TRBD1. The length of the CDR3 is 15 residues. From germline, CDR1 is SGHRS and CDR2 YFSETQ. V lost 3 bases to trimming and J lost 3 bases; unmatched junction nucleotides: 6. CDR3 in DNA: TGCGCCAGCAGCTCACTGACAGGGTTTGGAAACACCATATATTTT. This codes for CASSSLTGFGNTIYF.

This clone appeared a few times. The CDR3 sequence is CASSWQGTGGEKLFF. CDR3 nucleotides: TGCGCCAGCAGCTGGCAGGGGACAGGGGGTGAAAAACTGTTTTTT. This chain links TRBV5-1 with TRBJ1-4, with TRBD1 matching over 11 bases. The germline V gene has CDR1 SGHRS and CDR2 YFSETQ. V shed 3 bases, J shed 7 bases, and the junction held 5 bases outside the gene matches. CDR3 length: 15 residues. The full variable domain, its missing parts supplied by reference TRBV5-1 and TRBJ1-4, is KAGVTQTPRYLIKTRGQQVTLSCSPISGHRSVSWYQQTPGQGLQFLFEYFSETQRNKGNFPGRFSGRQFSNSRSEMNVSTLELGDSALYLCASSWQGTGGEKLFFGSGTQLSVL.

The table lists this clone with a few counts. This chain connects TRBV13 to TRBJ2-7; 8 bases agree with TRBD1. The CDR3 covers 16 residues. Per the germline V gene, CDR1 is PRHDT and CDR2 is FYEKMQ (reference sequence). The V segment lost 5 bases and the J segment 2 bases; nucleotides outside the gene matches: 11. CDR3 amino acids: CASSLGKGDRTYEQYF. The CDR3 DNA is TGTGCCAGCAGCCTTGGAAAAGGGGACAGGACCTACGAGCAGTACTTC. The full variable domain, completed using reference TRBV13 and TRBJ2-7, is AAGVIQSPRHLIKEKRETATLKCYPIPRHDTVYWYQQGPGQDPQFLISFYEKMQSDKGSIPDRFSAQQFSDYHSELNMSSLELGDSALYFCASSLGKGDRTYEQYFGPGTRLTVT.

This chain joins TRBV10-2 and TRBJ2-5; 9 positions match TRBD2. The CDR3 is 13 amino acids. From germline, CDR1 is WSHSY and CDR2 SAAADI. Trimming cost V 10 bases and J 8 bases; bases outside gene matches: 11. The chain's CDR3 is CATVLAGTTTQYF. Written as DNA, the CDR3 is TGCGCCACCGTACTAGCGGGTACTACAACCCAGTACTTC.

This chain uses TRBV19 with TRBJ2-1, with D tentatively TRBD2 (6 bases). Looked up from germline, CDR1 is LNHDA and CDR2 is SQIVND (reference sequence). V gave up 4 bases and J gave up 8 bases, with 15 bases separating them. The CDR3 loop spans 14 amino acids. The CDR3 DNA sequence: TGTGCCAGTAGTACCCAGACTAGGGCAGATGAGCAGTTCTTC. Its protein product is CASSTQTRADEQFF.

J is TRBJ1-3 and V is TRBV6-5; D gene ambiguous. Germline CDR1 MNHEY, CDR2 SVGAGI. V shed 0 bases and J shed 0 bases, with 3 bases lying between them. This CDR3 is 14 amino acids long. CDR3 loop: CASSYSGSGNTIYF. The CDR3 DNA reads TGTGCCAGCAGTTACTCCGGCTCTGGAAACACCATATATTTT.

The genes are TRBV28 and TRBJ1-4; D is uncertain. The CDR3 has 12 amino acids. Germline CDR1 and CDR2: MDHEN and SYDVKM. With 6 bases removed from V and 7 bases from J, the gap between germline ends came to 9 bases. In DNA, the CDR3 is TGTGCCAGCAGCTCTGGAGGTGAAAAACTGTTTTTT. As protein: CASSSGGEKLFF.

V is TRBV6-1 and J is TRBJ1-2; D remains ambiguous. The V and J ends lost 0 bases and 4 bases respectively, with 15 bases between them. CDR1 is MNHNS, CDR2 SASEGT, per germline. CDR3 length: 16 amino acids. DNA for the CDR3: TGTGCCAGCAGTGAAGCGCTCCAGGCCGTAGTCTATGGCTACACCTTC. The encoded protein is CASSEALQAVVYGYTF.

The chain is built from TRBV28 and TRBJ1-2; 9 positions match TRBD1. The V segment lost 8 bases and the J segment 4 bases; nucleotides outside the gene matches: 17. This CDR3 region has 17 residues. The germline V gene encodes CDR1 MDHEN and CDR2 SYDVKM. The CDR3 DNA reads as TGTGCCAGCTCAACCCTCAGAGGGGACAGGGTCTCCTATGGCTACACCTTC. Its protein is CASSTLRGDRVSYGYTF.